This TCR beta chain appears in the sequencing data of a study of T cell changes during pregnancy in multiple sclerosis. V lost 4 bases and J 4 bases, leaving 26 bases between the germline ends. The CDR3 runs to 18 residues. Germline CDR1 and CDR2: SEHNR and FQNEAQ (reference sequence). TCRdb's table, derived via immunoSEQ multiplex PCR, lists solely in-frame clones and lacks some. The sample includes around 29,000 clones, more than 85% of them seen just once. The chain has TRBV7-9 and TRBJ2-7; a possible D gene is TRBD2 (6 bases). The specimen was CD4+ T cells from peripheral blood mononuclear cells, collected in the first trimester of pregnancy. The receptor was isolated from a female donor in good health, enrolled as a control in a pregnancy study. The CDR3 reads CASSSASRVGGVYYEQYF. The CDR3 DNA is TGTGCCAGCAGCTCGGCCTCAAGGGTTGGAGGGGTCTATTACGAGCAGTACTTC.